The rows below give T cell receptor beta chains drawn from one sample of a study of T-cell reconstitution after alpha-beta-depleted transplantation in children. From the PCR reads, TCRdb called clonotypes with MiXCR, one entry per CDR3 protein. The sample has some 72,000 distinct CDR3 sequences, 6% to 8% seen once; the top ten hold less than 3%. Sequencing used PBMCs from the stem cell graft donor, obtained from the stem cell graft. The origin of the receptors is a human donor who donated a stem cell graft to a child with acute lymphoblastic leukemia. Each CDR3 is given with its conserved first and last residue. The D gene is left open where the match is weak. Size values are once, few and many counts, or a class for expanded clones, and some rows have none.

j_gene	v_gene	abundance	d_gene	CDR3nt	CDR3aa
TRBJ2-2	TRBV7-2	many	-	TGTGCCAGCGGTCTGGGGACTTCTAACACCGGGGAGCTGTTTTTT	CASGLGTSNTGELFF
TRBJ2-1	TRBV5-1	many	TRBD2	TGCGCCAGCAGCTTGGGACTAGCGGGGAATGAGCAGTTCTTC	CASSLGLAGNEQFF
TRBJ2-7	TRBV6-6	-	-	TGTGCCAGCTCTCTACAGGGTCCTCTGAACGAGCAGTACTTC	CASSLQGPLNEQYF
TRBJ1-4	TRBV4-3	many	TRBD1	TGCGCCAGCAGCCAAGGGACAGGGGTGACTAATGAAAAACTGTTTTTT	CASSQGTGVTNEKLFF
TRBJ2-5	TRBV7-2	many	TRBD2	TGTGCCAGCAGACCTTCGACTAGCGGGGCCTCAGAGACCCAGTACTTC	CASRPSTSGASETQYF
TRBJ2-3	TRBV18	many	-	TGTGCCAGCTCACCACTCGAGGGTTTCGGCACAGATACGCAGTATTTT	CASSPLEGFGTDTQYF
TRBJ1-1	TRBV20-1	many	-	TGCAGTGCTAGAGATCTCGACCGATACACTGAAGCTTTCTTT	CSARDLDRYTEAFF
TRBJ2-1	TRBV10-3	many	-	TGTGCCATCAGTGAGGGCGGACCTCTTACCCCGCAGTTCTTC	CAISEGGPLTPQFF
TRBJ2-2	TRBV5-1	-	TRBD1	TGCGCCAGCAGCAAACCTGGACAGGCCCTCAACACCGGGGAGCTGTTTTTT	CASSKPGQALNTGELFF
TRBJ2-2	TRBV24-1	many	-	TGTGCCACCAGTGATCCCGGACGGACCGCGAACACCGGGGAGCTGTTTTTT	CATSDPGRTANTGELFF
TRBJ2-7	TRBV18	many	TRBD1	TGTGCCAGCTCACCATCTTCGGGACAGGGTTCCGAGCAGTACTTC	CASSPSSGQGSEQYF
TRBJ1-2	TRBV20-1	many	-	TGCAGTGCTAGAGATGTAAGGGCTAACTATGGCTACACCTTC	CSARDVRANYGYTF
TRBJ2-3	TRBV5-1	many	TRBD2	TGCGCCAGCAGCTTGGGACTAGCGGGTTCAGATACGCAGTATTTT	CASSLGLAGSDTQYF
TRBJ1-5	TRBV27	many	-	TGTGCCAGCAGTCTAGATAGCAATCAGCCCCAGCATTTT	CASSLDSNQPQHF
TRBJ1-1	TRBV5-1	many	-	TGCGCCAGCAGCCCGGGCGCAGGGCGGTACACTGAAGCTTTCTTT	CASSPGAGRYTEAFF
TRBJ1-1	TRBV5-6	many	-	TGTGCCAGCAGCTTGGCCGTAAGGGAGACTGAAGCTTTCTTT	CASSLAVRETEAFF
TRBJ2-7	TRBV20-1	many	-	TGCAGTGCTAGCGGGTGGCAGGGGACCTACGAGCAGCACTTC	CSASGWQGTYEQHF
TRBJ2-1	TRBV9	many	-	TGTGCCAGCAGCGTCGGGACTCTGAATGAGCAGTTCTTC	CASSVGTLNEQFF
TRBJ2-1	TRBV7-3	few	-	TGTGCCAGCAGCGTTGGGGGGGAGCAGTTCTTC	CASSVGGEQFF
TRBJ2-7	TRBV20-1	many	TRBD2	TGCAGTGCTAGAGGGAAAGCGGGGGGGGAGCAGTACTTC	CSARGKAGGEQYF
TRBJ2-7	TRBV20-1	many	TRBD1	TGCAGTGCTAGATCACAGGAGGACAGGGATTATCACGAGCAGTACTTC	CSARSQEDRDYHEQYF
TRBJ2-3	TRBV15	few	TRBD2	TGTGCCACCAGCAGAGATACGGGAGGATCTAACACAGATACGCAGTATTTT	CATSRDTGGSNTDTQYF
TRBJ2-5	TRBV18	-	TRBD2	TGTGCCAGCTCGCAAGGACTAGGAGAGACCCAGTACTTC	CASSQGLGETQYF
TRBJ2-4	TRBV9	many	-	TGTGCCAGCAGCGGGATAGATCAAAACATTCAGTACTTC	CASSGIDQNIQYF
TRBJ2-7	TRBV5-1	many	-	TGCGCCAGCAGCTTGGTGGGACCGAGTCCTCTAAGGTCCTACGAGCAGTACTTC	CASSLVGPSPLRSYEQYF
TRBJ2-5	TRBV13	-	TRBD1	TGTGCCAGCAGCCCGAGACAGGGCGAAGAGACCCAGTACTTC	CASSPRQGEETQYF
TRBJ2-6	TRBV10-3	many	TRBD1	TGTGCCATCAGTGAGCCGGGACAGGTCCTCTCTGGGGCCAACGTCCTGACTTTC	CAISEPGQVLSGANVLTF
TRBJ2-7	TRBV14	many	TRBD1	TGTGCCAGCGGGCCAGGGGGCTCCTACGAGCAGTACTTC	CASGPGGSYEQYF
TRBJ1-1	TRBV5-1	many	-	TGCGCCAGCAGCCCAATACCGGGACAGAACACTGAAGCTTTCTTT	CASSPIPGQNTEAFF
TRBJ2-1	TRBV20-1	many	TRBD2	TGCAGTGCTAGAGATCGAAGCGGGGCGAGCTCCTACAATGAGCAGTTCTTC	CSARDRSGASSYNEQFF
TRBJ2-7	TRBV4-3	many	-	TGCGCCAGCAGCCAGGGAATCGGGACCCTCCACGAGCAGTACTTC	CASSQGIGTLHEQYF
TRBJ2-7	TRBV24-1	many	TRBD1	TGTGCCACCAGTGACCCTCTGACAGGGAACGAGCAGTACTTC	CATSDPLTGNEQYF
TRBJ2-1	TRBV7-2	-	-	TGTGCCAGCAGCTTAGCGGTTGGACTCCTCTCCTACAATGAGCAGTTCTTC	CASSLAVGLLSYNEQFF
TRBJ1-2	TRBV3-1	many	-	TGTGCCAGCAGCCACAACAGTAACTATGGCTACACCTTC	CASSHNSNYGYTF
TRBJ2-1	TRBV6-2/TRBV6-3	many	-	TGTGCCAGCAGTAAGGGGGACACTTCCAGCAATGAGCAGTTCTTC	CASSKGDTSSNEQFF
TRBJ2-3	TRBV28	many	TRBD2	TGTGCCAGCAGTTCCCCTTGGCGGGAGTTGAACACAGATACGCAGTATTTT	CASSSPWRELNTDTQYF
TRBJ2-5	TRBV20-1	few	-	TGCAGTGCTAGCCCAACAGGGATAGACGAGACCCAGTACTTC	CSASPTGIDETQYF
TRBJ1-1	TRBV20-1	many	-	TGCAGTGCTAGATCAGGGCTTCACACTGAAGCTTTCTTT	CSARSGLHTEAFF
TRBJ2-7	TRBV5-6	many	-	TGTGCCAGCAGTAGATTCCAGCTAACTACCTACGAGCAGTACTTC	CASSRFQLTTYEQYF
TRBJ2-1	TRBV5-6	once	-	TGTGCCAGCAGCATCGGGACTCCTAATGAGCAGTTCTTC	CASSIGTPNEQFF
TRBJ1-2	TRBV11-2	few	-	TGTGCCAGCAGCTTAGGTACCGCGTGGGGCTACACCTTC	CASSLGTAWGYTF
TRBJ1-5	TRBV5-1	many	-	TGCGCCAGCAGCCCTGGGGGCAGGGGCAATCAGCCCCAGCATTTT	CASSPGGRGNQPQHF
TRBJ2-2	TRBV2	-	TRBD1	TGTGCCAGCAGGCGACAGGGTCCGGGGGAGCTGTTTTTT	CASRRQGPGELFF
TRBJ1-4	TRBV5-1	-	-	TGCGCCAGCAGCCCGACCCCCCGAGGTGAAAAACTGTTTTTT	CASSPTPRGEKLFF
TRBJ1-1	TRBV12-3/TRBV12-4	many	-	TGTGCCAGCAGTTTGAGGGTGGTGAACGCTGAAGCTTTCTTT	CASSLRVVNAEAFF
TRBJ2-2	TRBV6-2/TRBV6-3	-	-	TGTGCCAGCAGTCCACAGAACACCGGGGAGCTGTTTTTT	CASSPQNTGELFF
TRBJ2-7	TRBV21-1	-	-	TGTGCCAGCACTTTCCTCGCGGGGAGCGAGCAGTACTTC	CASTFLAGSEQYF
TRBJ2-7	TRBV28	few	-	TGTGCCAGCAGTTTAAGCGGCGGGGCGCCTTGGGAGCAGTACTTC	CASSLSGGAPWEQYF
TRBJ2-7	TRBV28	-	-	TGTGCCAGCAGTTTTCAGGACCCCTACGAGCAGTACTTC	CASSFQDPYEQYF
TRBJ1-1	TRBV9	many	-	TGTGCCAGCAGCGCCGGATCTCTGACTGAAGCTTTCTTT	CASSAGSLTEAFF
TRBJ1-1	TRBV5-1	many	-	TGCGCCAGCAGCTTGGGAGGACAGCTGAACACTGAAGCTTTCTTT	CASSLGGQLNTEAFF
TRBJ2-1	TRBV29-1	many	-	TGCAGCGTCAACTTCAACCTGAATGAGCAGTTCTTC	CSVNFNLNEQFF
TRBJ2-7	TRBV11-2	many	TRBD2	TGTGCCAGCAGCTTAGGTGGACTAGTCCGGGAGCAGTACTTC	CASSLGGLVREQYF
TRBJ1-3	TRBV10-3	few	TRBD1	TGTGCCATCAGCTCCGGGACAGGGAGGGGCTCTGGAAACACCATATATTTT	CAISSGTGRGSGNTIYF
TRBJ1-1	TRBV19	-	-	TGTGCCAGTAGTATCGTTGGACGAAACACTGAAGCTTTCTTT	CASSIVGRNTEAFF
TRBJ2-7	TRBV20-1	many	TRBD2	TGCAGTGCCGGAGAACCTAGCGGGAGCTACGAGCAGTACTTC	CSAGEPSGSYEQYF
TRBJ2-2	TRBV24-1	many	-	TGTGCCACCAGGTCGTCGCGGGACACCGGGGAGCTGTTTTTT	CATRSSRDTGELFF
TRBJ2-2	TRBV20-1	-	TRBD1	TGCAGTGCTAGAGATGGGACAGGGGCCGCGAACACCGGGGAGCTGTTTTTT	CSARDGTGAANTGELFF